This TCR beta chain emerged from a study of shared clonotypes between healthy human individuals. Each replicate PCR on the sorted subsets used 200 to 250 ng DNA (roughly 27,000 T cell genomes). The authors' processing: ImmunoSEQ yielded junction-only sequences lacking quality scores, so filtering differed. Produced via immunoSEQ multiplex PCR; TCRdb's table is partial and in-frame only. V and J calls and clone size are copied from that table; D and trimming were computed from the DNA. The table includes about 2.4 million clones, more than 90% detected once. All the donors were Caucasian adults who lived in Nashville, Tennessee. CDR1 SGHVS and CDR2 FQNEAQ come from the germline V gene. The CDR3 totals 17 residues. V gave up 0 bases and J gave up 3 bases; unmatched junction bases: 9.

The TCR originated in a man aged 18 to 35 in good health. The sequenced sample was naive CD4+ T cells sorted from blood. Documented subset: CD45RA+ positively selected. The chain is built from TRBV7-8 and TRBJ2-7, with 9 positions matching TRBD1. CDR3 loop: CASSLAEGDRAIYEQYF. As DNA, the CDR3 is TGTGCCAGCAGCTTAGCGGAGGGGGACAGGGCCATCTACGAGCAGTACTTC. The whole variable domain, filled in from reference TRBV7-8 and TRBJ2-7, reads GAGVSQSPRYKVAKRGQDVALRCDPISGHVSLFWYQQALGQGPEFLTYFQNEAQLDKSGLPSDRFFAERPEGSVSTLKIQRTQQEDSAVYLCASSLAEGDRAIYEQYFGPGTRLTVT.